A single sample gave rise to the 19 T cell receptor beta chains below, sequenced in a study of post-analysis software for immune sequencing data (dated by TCRdb to the mid-2010s). Libraries were built with PCR. Sequencing took place on an Illumina HiSeq 2500. To reduce PCR and sequencing biases, unique molecular identifiers were incorporated into the TCR beta cDNA libraries. Clones were called with MiXCR by TCRdb after fastp trimmed the public reads at Q25, and only in-frame beta chains were retained. Here each entry gathers all rows of one CDR3 protein and keeps the most common genes and DNA. In this sample the table shows around 400,000 distinct CDR3 sequences, less than 40% of which occur a single time. The top ten constitute about 7.6% of the sample. The antigens for these receptors are not known. The study at large found these results: Several TRBV segments, including TRBV5-6, TRBV5-1 and TRBV20-1, were significantly more frequent in patients than controls.

The sample consisted of blood. These receptors were obtained from a girl under 10 years old with multiple sclerosis.

This clonotype was observed a handful of times. The chain combines TRBV5-4 with TRBJ2-1; D uncertain. Germline assignment: CDR1 SGHNT and CDR2 YYREEE (reference sequence). V lost 2 bases, J lost 5 bases, and 5 bases lay in between. The CDR3 runs 12 residues. This CDR3 reads CASSFPNNEQFF. Here the CDR3 DNA reads TGTGCCAGCAGCTTCCCTAACAATGAGCAGTTCTTC.

The rearrangement joins TRBV5-1 to TRBJ1-2; a weak D match, TRBD1 (6 bases). Trimming took off 4 bases at V and 13 bases at J, with 29 bases between the two ends. The CDR3 extends over 16 amino acids. CDR1 SGHRS and CDR2 YFSETQ come from the germline V gene. The CDR3 nucleotides read TGCGCCAGCAGCATAAGACAGCTCAGGGGTGAAAGTGGTGTCACCTTC. It encodes CASSIRQLRGESGVTF.

This clonotype has only a few counts. The chain employs TRBV20-1 and TRBJ2-1, with 10 bases identical to TRBD2. The CDR3 extends over 17 amino acids. V shed 0 bases and J 3 bases; nucleotides not matched to a gene: 8. The germline V gene has CDR1 DFQATT and CDR2 SNEGSKA (reference sequence). The CDR3 protein is CSARDRTGTSDYNEQFF. The CDR3 DNA follows: TGCAGTGCTAGAGACAGGACCGGGACTAGCGACTACAATGAGCAGTTCTTC.

The chain couples TRBV28 to TRBJ1-2, with no clear D. The CDR3 loop spans 14 amino acids. Per the germline V gene, CDR1 is MDHEN and CDR2 is SYDVKM. V was trimmed by 3 bases and J by 2 bases, leaving 10 bases between them. In nucleotides, the CDR3 is TGTGCCAGCAGTTTTTACGGCGAGAACTATGGCTACACCTTC. It is translated as CASSFYGENYGYTF.

The V gene is TRBV18, the J gene TRBJ1-2; no clear D gene. The length of the CDR3 is 13 residues. Per germline, CDR1 KGHSH and CDR2 LQKENI. Trimming cost V 3 bases and J 2 bases, with 7 bases left between them. This CDR3 is CASSPNDNYGYTF. CDR3 DNA: TGTGCCAGCTCACCGAATGACAACTATGGCTACACCTTC.

The chain links TRBV4-2 to TRBJ2-1; D is unresolved. Germline V gene lookup returns CDR1 LGHNA and CDR2 YNFKEQ. This CDR3 contains 11 residues. Trimming removed 2 bases at V and 5 bases at J, with 1 base between. CDR3: CASSQHNEQFF. In DNA form, the CDR3 reads TGTGCCAGCAGCCAACACAATGAGCAGTTCTTC.

This sequence joins TRBV7-2 and TRBJ2-7; TRBD1 might be the D (5 bases). The CDR3 sequence is 15 residues long. CDR1 SGHTA and CDR2 FQGNSA come from the germline V gene. The V end lost 5 bases, the J end lost 2 bases, and 16 bases lay between the germline ends. CDR3 amino acids: CASSQTPGPAYEQYF. In DNA, the CDR3 is TGTGCCAGCAGCCAGACCCCAGGGCCGGCCTACGAGCAGTACTTC.

This chain links TRBV20-1 with TRBJ2-5; 15 positions agree with TRBD2. CDR3 size: 14 residues. Germline V CDR1 and CDR2: DFQATT, SNEGSKA (reference sequence). V lost 4 bases to trimming and J lost 4 bases; unmatched junction nucleotides: 1. Written as DNA, the CDR3 is TGCAGTGCTAAGGGACTAGCGGGAGGAGAGACCCAGTACTTC. As protein: CSAKGLAGGETQYF.

The chain combines TRBV7-6 with TRBJ2-5, with 8 bases lining up with TRBD1. V lost 5 bases, J lost 2 bases, and 10 bases stayed unmatched. The CDR3 is made up of 16 amino acids. CDR1 is SGHVS and CDR2 is FNYEAQ in the germline V gene. CDR3 sequence (DNA): TGTGCCAGCAGCCAAGCGGACAGGGTGCCACAAGAGACCCAGTACTTC. It codes for CASSQADRVPQETQYF.

This clonotype turned up a few times. This chain connects TRBV6-6 to TRBJ2-5; 9 bases line up with TRBD1. Germline V gene sequence: CDR1 MNHNY, CDR2 SVGAGI (reference sequence). With 0 bases clipped from V and 0 bases from J, the junction kept 2 bases outside the gene matches. The CDR3 loop spans 16 amino acids. The CDR3 loop reads CASSYSTGGYQETQYF. CDR3 DNA sequence: TGTGCCAGCAGTTACTCGACAGGGGGTTACCAAGAGACCCAGTACTTC.

The chain is built from TRBV20-1 and TRBJ1-4; D is perhaps TRBD1 (6 bases). The CDR3 runs to 13 residues. CDR1 is DFQATT, CDR2 SNEGSKA, per germline (reference sequence). V lost 3 bases to trimming and J lost 4 bases, with 9 bases between them. CDR3 sequence reads: CSASQQGNEKLFF. The CDR3 DNA sequence: TGCAGTGCTAGCCAACAGGGTAATGAAAAACTGTTTTTT.

The chain couples TRBV27 to TRBJ2-1; the D is unclear. The CDR3 length is 12 residues. V was trimmed by 3 bases and J by 6 bases, leaving 6 bases between them. In germline, CDR1 is MNHEY, CDR2 SMNVEV (reference sequence). Written as DNA, the CDR3 is TGTGCCAGCAGTTTGTCCCCCAATGAGCAGTTCTTC. This translates into CASSLSPNEQFF.

The V and J genes are TRBV5-1 and TRBJ2-7, with TRBD2 identical over 8 bases. Unmatched junction bases numbered 12, after V lost 3 bases and J lost 4 bases. Germline V gene sequence: CDR1 SGHRS, CDR2 YFSETQ. This CDR3 spans 16 amino acids. The CDR3 loop is CASSSRPSGSTYEQYF. CDR3 nucleotide sequence: TGCGCCAGCAGCTCACGCCCCAGCGGGAGTACATACGAGCAGTACTTC.

This chain links TRBV15 with TRBJ2-1, with 7 bases that match TRBD2. V lost 0 bases and J lost 8; bases outside the gene matches: 7. This CDR3 contains 15 residues. Germline CDR1 reads LNHNV; CDR2 reads YYDKDF (reference sequence). CDR3 DNA sequence: TGTGCCACCAGCAGAGAGCGGGAGCGTTGGGATGAGCAGTTCTTC. Translation gives CATSRERERWDEQFF.

V is TRBV28 and J is TRBJ2-3, with D possibly being TRBD1 (5 bases). The germline V gene encodes CDR1 MDHEN and CDR2 SYDVKM. V was pared by 6 bases and J by 2 bases, with 18 bases between. The CDR3 contains 16 residues. CDR3 nucleotide sequence: TGTGCCAGCAGCCCTGTGGGGCTAGACTTCACAGATACGCAGTATTTT. It encodes CASSPVGLDFTDTQYF.

The rearrangement uses TRBV27 and TRBJ2-7; 7 nucleotides agree with TRBD1. Per germline, CDR1 MNHEY and CDR2 SMNVEV (reference sequence). With V trimmed by 4 bases and J by 2 bases, 5 bases remained unmatched. This CDR3 region has 14 residues. Here the CDR3 DNA reads TGTGCCAGCAGTTCGGGACAGAAGACCTACGAGCAGTACTTC. It encodes CASSSGQKTYEQYF.

There are a few counts of this clonotype. V is TRBV25-1 and J is TRBJ1-1; 7 bases line up with TRBD1. In germline, CDR1 is MGHDK, CDR2 SYGVNS. V lost 1 base, J lost 11 bases, and 4 bases stayed unmatched. This CDR3 has 12 residues. The CDR3 sequence is CASSELGTEAFF. Written as DNA, the CDR3 is TGTGCCAGCAGTGAATTGGGGACAGAGGCTTTCTTT. The variable domain in full, with the rest retrieved from reference TRBV25-1 and TRBJ1-1, is EADIYQTPRYLVIGTGKKITLECSQTMGHDKMYWYQQDPGMELHLIHYSYGVNSTEKGDLSSESTVSRIRTEHFPLTLESARPSHTSQYLCASSELGTEAFFGQGTRLTVV.

The J gene is TRBJ2-5, the V gene TRBV5-6; possible D gene TRBD2, 6 bases. This CDR3 spans 16 amino acids. Germline CDR1 is SGHDT and CDR2 is YYEEEE. The V and J ends lost 8 bases and 7 bases respectively, with 27 bases between them. CDR3 DNA sequence: TGTGCCAGTAGCGCCGAGAGTTCCCGATTCGGGGGGACCCAGTACTTC. Its protein product is CASSAESSRFGGTQYF.

The genes are TRBV4-2 and TRBJ2-3, with 10 positions matching TRBD2. The junction had 8 bases not matched to a gene; V was cut back by 1 base and J by 1 base. The CDR3 consists of 18 residues. CDR1 and CDR2 from the germline V gene are LGHNA and YNFKEQ. The CDR3 nucleotides are TGTGCCAGCAGCCAAGGAAGGAGTCTAGCGGGAGGCACAGATACGCAGTATTTT. Translating it yields CASSQGRSLAGGTDTQYF.